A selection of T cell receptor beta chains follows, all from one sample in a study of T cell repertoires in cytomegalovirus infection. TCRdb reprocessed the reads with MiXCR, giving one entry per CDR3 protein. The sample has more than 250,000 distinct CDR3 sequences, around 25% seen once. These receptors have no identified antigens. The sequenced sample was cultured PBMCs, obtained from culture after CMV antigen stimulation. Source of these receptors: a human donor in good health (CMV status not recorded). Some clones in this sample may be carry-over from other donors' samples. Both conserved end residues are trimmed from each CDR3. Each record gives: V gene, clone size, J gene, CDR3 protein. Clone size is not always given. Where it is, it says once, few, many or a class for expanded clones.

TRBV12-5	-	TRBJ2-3	ASGLTRTDTQY
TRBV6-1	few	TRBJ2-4	ASSSSGLAKNIQY
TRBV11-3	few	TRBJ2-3	ASSGTSGNTQY
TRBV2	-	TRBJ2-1	ASRDRVKF
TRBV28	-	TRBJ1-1	ASSLEFGVGTEAF
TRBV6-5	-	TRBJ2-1	ASSYARTSGRFMEF
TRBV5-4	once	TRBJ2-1	ASSTRTGMRDEQF
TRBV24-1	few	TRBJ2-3	ATSVGLAGGADTQY
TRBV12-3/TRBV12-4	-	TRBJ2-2	ASRPQGSGELF
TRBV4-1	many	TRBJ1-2	ASSQELSYGYT
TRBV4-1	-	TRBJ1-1	ASSQSDSMNTEAF
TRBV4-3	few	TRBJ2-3	ASSQGTVRDRIRDTQY
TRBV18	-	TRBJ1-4	ASSSDRANEKLF